The present T cell receptor beta chain was sequenced within a study of breast tumors, draining lymph nodes, adjacent tissues. Whole-study findings and limits: The lymph node origin of tumor T cells was framed as consistent with a hypothesis, not demonstrated. Tumor and nontumor repertoires were significantly more similar in luminal-like than in basal-like breast cancer. Tumor TCR diversity was below lymph nodes but above nontumor tissue.

Samples came from axillary lymph nodes draining the breast cancer. The CDR3 is made up of 14 amino acids. Germline V gene lookup returns CDR1 MNHNY and CDR2 SVGAGI (reference sequence). The trim removed 5 bases at V and 15 bases at J, leaving 13 bases unmatched. In TCRdb, the multiplex PCR reads were re-called with MiXCR into one record per CDR3 protein. The sample holds about 130,000 distinct CDR3 sequences; about 20% are singletons and the top ten take roughly 2.4%. A note on this clonotype: The antigen is unknown. A much larger clone differs by one base, so this may be a read error.

The chain links TRBV6-6 to TRBJ1-6; 7 nucleotides match TRBD1. Sequencing was performed on axillary lymph node tissue. This receptor was obtained from a female donor with breast cancer. Some clones in this sample may be carry-over from other donors' samples. In nucleotides, the CDR3 is TGTGCCAGCAGTAGAGGACAGGAAAACGGGCTCCTCCACTTT. Its translation: CASSRGQENGLLHF.